This T cell receptor (beta chain) was profiled in a study of human T cells and chemical hapten exposure. CDR1 is ENHRY, CDR2 SYGVKD, per germline. The CDR3 is 14 amino acids. V lost 7 bases and J lost 2, with 15 bases in between. From the RACE reads, TCRdb called clonotypes with MiXCR, one entry per CDR3 protein. The sample shows roughly 380,000 distinct CDR3 sequences, 5% to 6.5% of them seen only once. This clonotype was seen a few times. Time point here: pre-sensitization, week 0. Treatment of the sample: therapeutic diphenylcyclopropenone sensitization with weekly scalp DPC. People who gave samples had alopecia, were 18 to 70 years old, and were suitable for DPC.

J is TRBJ2-7 and V is TRBV10-3; D not resolved. The TCR was taken from a woman aged 45-60 years with alopecia areata. Some clones in this sample may be carry-over from other donors' samples. The sequences come from whole blood, collected in connection with sensitization to the hapten diphenylcyclopropenone (DPC). CDR3 sequence (DNA): TGTGCCATCACACGTGAAAGGGTCCCCTACGAGCAGTACTTC. It yields the protein CAITRERVPYEQYF.